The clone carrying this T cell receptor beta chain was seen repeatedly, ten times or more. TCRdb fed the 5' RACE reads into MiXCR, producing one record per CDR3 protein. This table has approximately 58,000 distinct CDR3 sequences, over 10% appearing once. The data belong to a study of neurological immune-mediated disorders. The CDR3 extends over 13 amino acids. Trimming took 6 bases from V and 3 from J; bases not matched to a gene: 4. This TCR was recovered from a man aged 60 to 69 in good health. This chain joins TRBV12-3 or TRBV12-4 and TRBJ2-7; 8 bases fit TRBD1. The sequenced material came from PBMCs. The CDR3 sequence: CASSQGQGYEQYF. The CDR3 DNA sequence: TGTGCCAGCAGCCAAGGACAGGGCTACGAGCAGTACTTC.